The present TCR beta chain was sequenced within a study of OX40 agonist ivuxolimab in advanced cancers. About the full investigation: Ivuxolimab, which targeted the costimulatory receptor OX40 (CD134), was an agonistic, fully human IgG2 monoclonal antibody. Intravenous ivuxolimab was administered to patients every 2 weeks at six dose levels: 0.01, 0.1, 0.3, 1.5, 3 and 10 mg/kg. Of the approximately 54 dose-escalation patients, hepatocellular carcinoma was present in about 20, melanoma in around 15, renal cell carcinoma in 9 and head and neck cancer in 9. A male proportion of 82.7% and a mean age of approximately 55 years, ranging from 23 to 79, were recorded for the dose-escalation cohort. Patients were allowed to have had prior anti-PD-1, anti-PD-L1 or anti-CTLA-4 therapy, and about 40% of the dose-escalation patients had been treated with checkpoint inhibitors. Partial responses were achieved by three dose-escalation patients, of whom one had hepatocellular carcinoma and two had cutaneous melanoma. Peripheral TCRbeta sequencing aimed to test whether ivuxolimab altered TCR sequence diversity and caused clonal T-cell expansion. The paper reports the monotherapy dose-escalation portion (N of about 50 patients) of the phase I ivuxolimab trial. Overall results and qualifications from the work: At doses of 0.1 to 3.0 mg/kg, clonal expansion of both CD4+ and CD8+ blood T cells was observed from baseline to week 6. After ivuxolimab, CD8+ T cells had more expanded clones than CD4+ T cells on average. Low levels of normalized T-cell clonal expansion were also seen in some nonresponding patients. In the 0.1-3.0 mg/kg groups, partial responders had among the lowest normalized peripheral clonal expansion, particularly in CD8+ T cells. Which antigens the clonally expanded peripheral T cells were specific for was not determined.

Notes on this clone: The clone's antigen remains unknown. The input lacks base qualities; no much larger clone sits a single base away.

To sequence the TCRbeta CDR3 region, genomic DNA was isolated from the sorted cells. The immunoSEQ Assay was used to sequence the TCRbeta CDR3 regions. In TCRdb, the immuneACCESS table is reduced to in-frame sequences with V and J assigned. These tables do not hold every clone; where another copy was compared, an unresolved V gene accounts for under half, and the others remain unexplained. The sample profile shows fewer than 50,000 clones; about 86% of them were found once. The top ten clonotypes cover about 9.3% of the sample. V sheds 7 bases and J sheds 9 bases, leaving 16 bases between their ends. The CDR3, from cysteine to phenylalanine, totals 13 residues. Solely the CDR3 DNA is kept, with 39 bases framed from the first base. Per the germline V gene, MNHEY is the CDR1 and SVGAGI is the CDR2. Patients with autoimmune disease history or receiving systemic immunosuppression were excluded from the trial. Peripheral blood for TCR sequencing was collected from all dose cohorts at baseline, on cycle 4 day 1, and on cycle 7 day 1. The samples were taken from a phase I, first-in-human, multicenter, open-label dose-escalation trial of ivuxolimab. Adults with locally advanced or metastatic head and neck squamous cell, hepatocellular, melanoma or renal cell carcinoma were enrolled in the trial. Before TCR sequencing, CD4+ T cells and CD8+ T cells from peripheral blood were sorted into separate populations.

This clonotype was sampled from an adult with an advanced solid tumor such as melanoma, head and neck, liver or kidney cancer. The sample here was CD4+ or CD8+ T cells sorted from blood, taken in a trial of the OX40 agonist ivuxolimab. This chain joins TRBV6-5 to TRBJ2-1, with no confident D gene call. The CDR3 is CASNPGPPGEQFF. The DNA is TGTGCCAGCAACCCCGGGCCACCGGGTGAGCAGTTCTTC.